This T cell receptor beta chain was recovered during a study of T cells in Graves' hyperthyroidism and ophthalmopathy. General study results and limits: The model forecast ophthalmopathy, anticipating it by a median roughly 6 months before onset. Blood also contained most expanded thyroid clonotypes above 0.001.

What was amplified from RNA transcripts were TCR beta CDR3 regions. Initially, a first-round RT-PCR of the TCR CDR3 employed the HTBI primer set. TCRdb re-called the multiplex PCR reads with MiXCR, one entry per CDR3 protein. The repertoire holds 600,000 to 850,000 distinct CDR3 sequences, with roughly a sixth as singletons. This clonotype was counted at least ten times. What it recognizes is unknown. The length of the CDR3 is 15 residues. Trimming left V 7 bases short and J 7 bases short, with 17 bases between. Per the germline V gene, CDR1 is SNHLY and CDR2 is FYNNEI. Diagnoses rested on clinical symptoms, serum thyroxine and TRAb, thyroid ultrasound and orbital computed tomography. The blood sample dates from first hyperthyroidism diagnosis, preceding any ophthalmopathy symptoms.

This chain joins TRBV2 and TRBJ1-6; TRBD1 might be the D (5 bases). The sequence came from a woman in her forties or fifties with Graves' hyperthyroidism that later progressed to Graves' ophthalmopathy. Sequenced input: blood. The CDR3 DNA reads TGTGCCAGCATAAGTGAACGGGGCCGGAATTCACCCCTCCACTTT. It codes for CASISERGRNSPLHF.